The 21 T cell receptor beta chains reported below all come from one sample, sequenced in a study of OX40 agonist ivuxolimab in advanced cancers. Library preparation was by the immunoSEQ multiplex PCR assay. TCRdb carries this immuneACCESS record with in-frame sequences only. Its versions omit some clonotypes, under half of them owing to an unresolved V gene in the studies checked, with the rest unexplained. The sample records roughly 49,000 clones, around nine tenths of which are singletons. Of the sample, about 3.7% is held by the ten largest clones. The specimen was CD4+ or CD8+ T cells sorted from blood, collected in a trial of the OX40 agonist ivuxolimab. The receptor set was obtained from an adult with an advanced solid tumor such as melanoma, head and neck, liver or kidney cancer.

The chain has TRBV30 and TRBJ1-2; TRBD1 matches 7 bases. The CDR3 is 14 residues long. Losses at the gene ends were 3 bases for V and 4 bases for J; bases not matched to a gene: 8. CDR1 GTSNPN and CDR2 SVGIG come from the germline V gene (reference sequence). The CDR3 loop is CAWRITGAVYGYTF. DNA of the CDR3: TGTGCCTGGAGGATTACAGGGGCGGTCTATGGCTACACCTTC.

The V and J genes are TRBV7-3 and TRBJ1-1, with 12 bases identical to TRBD1. This CDR3 is built from 16 residues. Germline V gives CDR1 SGHTA, CDR2 FQGTGA. The junction had 6 bases not matched to a gene; V was cut back by 4 bases and J by 3 bases. CDR3 residues: CASSSGTGGRYTEAFF. CDR3 coding DNA: TGTGCCAGCAGCTCAGGGACAGGGGGCAGGTACACTGAAGCTTTCTTT.

The rearrangement links TRBV19 to TRBJ1-1; unclear D gene. The CDR3 covers 13 residues. The V gene lost 3 bases and the J gene lost 1 base, with 6 bases spanning the gap. Germline CDR1 is LNHDA and CDR2 is SQIVND (reference sequence). Here the CDR3 reads CASSIPANTEAFF. CDR3 bases: TGTGCCAGTAGTATCCCCGCGAACACTGAAGCTTTCTTT. The entire variable domain, with the rest obtained from reference TRBV19 and TRBJ1-1, is as follows: DGGITQSPKYLFRKEGQNVTLSCEQNLNHDAMYWYRQDPGQGLRLIYYSQIVNDFQKGDIAEGYSVSREKKESFPLTVTSAQKNPTAFYLCASSIPANTEAFFGQGTRLTVV.

This clone was seen a single time. The V call is TRBV11-2, the J call TRBJ1-3, with TRBD1 matching over 9 bases. The CDR3 covers 17 residues. J was trimmed by 3 bases and V by 2 bases; bases with no gene match: 8. The germline V gene has CDR1 SGHAT and CDR2 FQNNGV. CDR3 in DNA: TGTGCCAGCAGCTTAAAAGGGACAGGGACTTTTGGAAACACCATATATTTT. Protein product: CASSLKGTGTFGNTIYF. The whole variable domain, filled in from reference TRBV11-2 and TRBJ1-3, reads EAGVAQSPRYKIIEKRQSVAFWCNPISGHATLYWYQQILGQGPKLLIQFQNNGVVDDSQLPKDRFSAERLKGVDSTLKIQPAKLEDSAVYLCASSLKGTGTFGNTIYFGEGSWLTVV.

This clone was counted between two and nine times. The V gene is TRBV6-5, the J gene TRBJ1-6, with D hard to call. This CDR3 region has 16 residues. V lost 0 bases and J 7 bases, leaving 13 bases between the germline ends. Per germline, CDR1 MNHEY and CDR2 SVGAGI. The CDR3 DNA follows: TGTGCCAGCAGTTACTCCACTCGTCACAGAAATTCACCCCTCCACTTT. Its protein product is CASSYSTRHRNSPLHF.

This chain joins TRBV5-4 and TRBJ2-7, with D possibly being TRBD2 (5 bases). The CDR3 contains 13 residues. CDR1 is SGHNT, CDR2 YYREEE, per germline (reference sequence). Trimming left V 4 bases short and J 0 bases short, with 8 bases between. CDR3: CASSGRSSYEQYF. The CDR3 DNA sequence: TGTGCCAGCAGCGGGAGAAGCTCCTACGAGCAGTACTTC.

The J gene is TRBJ2-5, the V gene TRBV4-2; D could derive from TRBD1 or TRBD2 (7 bases each). V lost 0 bases to trimming and J lost 3 bases, with 14 bases between them. Germline-derived CDR1 and CDR2 are LGHNA and YNFKEQ. This CDR3 spans 16 amino acids. CDR3 nucleotides: TGTGCCAGCAGCCAAGATGGCCAGGGGGGGGAAGAGACCCAGTACTTC. As protein: CASSQDGQGGEETQYF.

The chain recombines TRBV5-6 with TRBJ1-1, with 8 nucleotides matching TRBD1. From germline, CDR1 is SGHDT and CDR2 YYEEEE. There are 18 residues in the CDR3. The V and J ends lost 1 base and 1 base, in that order; junction bases with no gene match: 12. CDR3 sequence (DNA): TGTGCCAGCAGCTTGTGGGCAGGGGGCGGAAGTTGGAACACTGAAGCTTTCTTT. Protein product: CASSLWAGGGSWNTEAFF.

The chain joins TRBV15 to TRBJ2-1; perhaps TRBD1 as D (6 bases). The germline CDR1 and CDR2 sequences are LNHNV and YYDKDF (reference sequence). CDR3 length equals 14 residues. Trimming cost V 5 bases and J 5 bases, with 13 bases left between them. This CDR3 is CATSYRDRNNEQFF. The CDR3 DNA reads as TGTGCCACCAGCTATCGAGACAGGAACAATGAGCAGTTCTTC.

The V call is TRBV28, the J call TRBJ2-7, with 8 bases matching TRBD1. The V segment lost 0 bases and the J segment 2 bases; nucleotides outside the gene matches: 3. CDR1 and CDR2 from the germline V gene are MDHEN and SYDVKM. The CDR3 length is 15 residues. CDR3 coding DNA: TGTGCCAGCAGTTTATGGGGGACAGGCACCTACGAGCAGTACTTC. Translating gives CASSLWGTGTYEQYF.

The gene calls are TRBV5-4 and TRBJ1-2, with D perhaps TRBD1 (5 bases). The CDR3 covers 12 residues. The ends were cut back, 4 bases at V and 3 bases at J, with 7 bases in the middle. CDR1 is SGHNT and CDR2 is YYREEE in the germline V gene (reference sequence). CDR3 amino acids: CASSGTDYGYTF. The CDR3 bases are TGTGCCAGCAGCGGGACGGACTATGGCTACACCTTC.

This sequence joins TRBV19 and TRBJ2-7; 12 bases align to TRBD1. CDR1 and CDR2 from the germline V gene are LNHDA and SQIVND (reference sequence). The CDR3 is 14 amino acids. V gave up 9 bases and J gave up 6 bases; unmatched junction bases: 9. The CDR3 sequence is CASETGTGGGEQYF. The DNA of the CDR3 is TGTGCCAGCGAGACCGGGACAGGGGGCGGCGAGCAGTACTTC.

V usage is TRBV5-1 and J usage is TRBJ2-1; 7 nucleotides agree with TRBD1. CDR1 and CDR2 (germline): SGHRS, YFSETQ. The CDR3 contains 15 residues. V trimming: 5 bases; J trimming: 0 bases; junction bases outside the gene matches: 5. CDR3: CASRVQGSSYNEQFF. The CDR3 DNA reads as TGCGCCAGCAGGGTACAGGGGAGCTCCTACAATGAGCAGTTCTTC.

The chain carries TRBV7-9 and TRBJ1-4; D is ambiguous. With 7 bases removed from V and 3 bases from J, the gap between germline ends came to 6 bases. The CDR3 spans 12 residues. CDR1 SEHNR and CDR2 FQNEAQ come from the germline V gene (reference sequence). CDR3: CASNNPNEKLFF. DNA of the CDR3: TGTGCCAGCAACAATCCTAATGAAAAACTGTTTTTT.

The chain is built from TRBV7-2 and TRBJ1-6, with D perhaps TRBD1 (6 bases). There are 11 residues in the CDR3. CDR1 is SGHTA and CDR2 is FQGNSA in the germline V gene. Between the trimmed V and J ends, which lost 10 bases and 8 bases, there was a span of 9 bases. The DNA for the CDR3 is TGTGCCACCAGGGGTGATTCACCCCTCCACTTT. It codes for CATRGDSPLHF.

This clone was counted once. The V call is TRBV6-1, the J call TRBJ1-5, with unresolved D. Trimming removed 5 bases from V and 4 bases from J, with 12 bases in between. Germline-derived CDR1 and CDR2 are MNHNS and SASEGT. The length of the CDR3 is 14 residues. The CDR3 loop reads CASSREALNQPQHF. In DNA form, the CDR3 reads TGTGCCAGCAGTAGAGAGGCCCTGAATCAGCCCCAGCATTTT.

The chain has TRBV28 and TRBJ2-3; D possibly corresponds to TRBD1 (6 bases). CDR3 length equals 13 residues. V lost 5 bases, J lost 6 bases, and 12 bases lay in between. CDR1 and CDR2 (germline): MDHEN, SYDVKM. CDR3 nucleotide sequence: TGTGCCAGCAGTCGTAACAGGGATGATACGCAGTATTTT. This translates into CASSRNRDDTQYF.

This clone appeared once. The V gene is TRBV6-5, the J gene TRBJ2-3; D may correspond to TRBD1 or TRBD2 (6 bases each). The germline V gene has CDR1 MNHEY and CDR2 SVGAGI. The V gene lost 7 bases and the J gene lost 1 base, with 9 bases spanning the gap. This CDR3 contains 13 residues. CDR3 DNA: TGTGCCAGCAAAAGGGGGGGCACAGATACGCAGTATTTT. Its protein is CASKRGGTDTQYF.

The count of this clone is one. The CDR3 DNA reads as TGTGCCAGTAGTATAGTTCCGCAAGAGACCCAGTACTTC. It is translated as CASSIVPQETQYF. The chain couples TRBV19 to TRBJ2-5; D gene ambiguous. The CDR3 covers 13 residues. Germline values: CDR1 LNHDA, CDR2 SQIVND (reference sequence). Trimming left V 1 base short and J 2 bases short, with 5 bases between. The whole variable domain, filled in from reference TRBV19 and TRBJ2-5, reads DGGITQSPKYLFRKEGQNVTLSCEQNLNHDAMYWYRQDPGQGLRLIYYSQIVNDFQKGDIAEGYSVSREKKESFPLTVTSAQKNPTAFYLCASSIVPQETQYFGPGTRLLVL.

The chain employs TRBV5-6 and TRBJ2-6; D call uncertain. V dropped 0 bases and J dropped 0 bases, with 4 bases sitting between them. CDR3 length: 15 residues. CDR1 is SGHDT, CDR2 YYEEEE, per germline. The CDR3 sequence is CASSLGSSGANVLTF. In nucleotides, the CDR3 is TGTGCCAGCAGCTTGGGTAGCTCTGGGGCCAACGTCCTGACTTTC.

The chain employs TRBV5-6 and TRBJ1-5; D may be TRBD1 (5 bases). The V and J ends lost 4 bases and 4 bases respectively, with 18 bases between them. Germline V gene sequence: CDR1 SGHDT, CDR2 YYEEEE. The CDR3 is made up of 16 amino acids. DNA for the CDR3: TGTGCCAGCAGCGTCCGGGACCGCGGTTGGAATCAGCCCCAGCATTTT. This gives the protein CASSVRDRGWNQPQHF.